This T cell receptor beta chain was retrieved from a study of blood T cell repertoires in COVID-19. Study as a whole: From the United States, Italy and Spain came samples of acute and convalescent COVID-19. Sources were T cells, B-cell-depleted T cells, or PBMCs; the material itself was cDNA or gDNA.

The CDR3 has 15 residues. The germline V gene encodes CDR1 SGHAT and CDR2 FQNNGV. Between the trimmed V and J ends, which lost 3 bases and 4 bases, there was a span of 15 bases. Authors' processing steps: Nucleated cell number was recorded as an estimate derived from reference gene primer amplification. TCRdb's copy holds only in-frame clones and misses some; the assay was immunoSEQ multiplex PCR. The V and J calls and clone size were taken over from that table, and D and trimming were inferred from the DNA. This table has fewer than 350,000 clones, 80% to 90% appearing once. The specimen was peripheral blood. The chain uses TRBV11-2 and TRBJ1-1, with D tentatively TRBD1 (5 bases). The receptor was isolated from a man aged 35 to 55 with acute or convalescent COVID-19. CDR3 amino acids: CASSFRVKVGTEAFF. CDR3 DNA sequence: TGTGCCAGCAGCTTCAGGGTGAAAGTTGGCACTGAAGCTTTCTTT.